This is a list of T cell receptor beta chains from one sample in a study of T cells in Graves' hyperthyroidism and ophthalmopathy. TCRdb recomputed calls from the multiplex PCR reads with MiXCR, one row per CDR3 protein. The data show some 770,000 distinct CDR3 sequences, over 15% seen once. Input material: blood. The receptors come from a man between 18 and 35 years old with Graves' hyperthyroidism. Each CDR3 is given with its conserved first and last residue. A D gene is named only where the DNA matches it firmly. Clone size is stated in some rows and not others, as once, few, many or a class when expanded.

CDR3 DNA | CDR3 protein | J gene | D gene | clone size | V gene
TGTGCCAGCAGTTATAGCGGTTCCACCGGGGAGCTGTTTTTT | CASSYSGSTGELFF | TRBJ2-2 | - | few | TRBV9
TGTGCCAGCTCACCATCGGGACAGGGCTTCACCGGGGAGCTGTTTTTT | CASSPSGQGFTGELFF | TRBJ2-2 | TRBD1 | - | TRBV18
TGTGCTAGTGGTTTGAGAGCCACCGGGGAGCTGTTTTTT | CASGLRATGELFF | TRBJ2-2 | - | many | TRBV12-5
TGTGCCAGCAGCTTGTCTAGGGGACGATACACAGATACGCAGTATTTT | CASSLSRGRYTDTQYF | TRBJ2-3 | - | many | TRBV7-2
TGTGCCAGCAGTTTAGAGGGGACGGTTGATTACGAGCAGTACTTC | CASSLEGTVDYEQYF | TRBJ2-7 | - | - | TRBV28
TGTGCCAGCAGTGACCCCGGGACAGGCCAAGAGACCCAGTACTTC | CASSDPGTGQETQYF | TRBJ2-5 | TRBD1 | many | TRBV28
TGTGCCAGCAGCTCGGACAGAATCTACGAGCAGTACTTC | CASSSDRIYEQYF | TRBJ2-7 | - | many | TRBV11-2
TGTGCCTTAACTAGCGGGAGGGCCGATGAGCAGTTCTTC | CALTSGRADEQFF | TRBJ2-1 | TRBD2 | few | TRBV7-9
TGTGCCAGCAGCTCGCCCCGGGACAGCTACACAGATACGCAGTATTTT | CASSSPRDSYTDTQYF | TRBJ2-3 | TRBD1 | many | TRBV7-2
TGTGCCAGCGTTCCAAGCGGGAGGGCGAATGAGCAGTTCTTC | CASVPSGRANEQFF | TRBJ2-1 | TRBD2 | many | TRBV2